This T cell receptor beta chain appears in the sequencing data of a study of OX40 agonist ivuxolimab in advanced cancers. Study-level findings and limits: Within 6 weeks, CD4+ and CD8+ blood T cells expanded clonally at 0.1 to 3.0 mg/kg.

The J segment lost 5 bases and the V segment lost 1 base, leaving 6 bases of the junction unmatched. The CDR3 is made up of 16 amino acids. Germline V lookup: CDR1 LNHNV, CDR2 YYDKDF (reference sequence). The repertoire was sequenced with immunoSEQ multiplex PCR; TCRdb's copy has only in-frame clones and lacks some. Of about 58,000 clones listed, 70% to 90% are singletons. Details on this clone: The antigen is undetermined.

This specimen consisted of CD4+ or CD8+ T cells sorted from blood, obtained in a trial of the OX40 agonist ivuxolimab. The chain carries TRBV15 and TRBJ2-2; 8 positions match TRBD2. This clonotype originated in an adult with an advanced solid tumor such as melanoma, head and neck, liver or kidney cancer. Here the CDR3 reads CATSRAGGVLTGELFF. CDR3 DNA sequence: TGTGCCACCAGCAGAGCGGGGGGGGTTTTGACCGGGGAGCTGTTTTTT.